This T cell receptor (beta chain) is drawn from a study of cytomegalovirus exposure and HLA in healthy donors. The length of the CDR3 is 15 residues. J lost 9 bases, V lost 0 bases, and 6 bases had no gene match. Germline V gene lookup returns CDR1 PRHDT and CDR2 FYEKMQ (reference sequence). The PCR used 60 Vbeta and 13 Jbeta primers. Clones were sequenced by immunoSEQ multiplex PCR, and TCRdb holds only the in-frame ones, with some missing. Here the sample spans approximately 140,000 clones, 78% being singletons. This clone was recorded only once. Sequenced: PBMCs. This chain uses TRBV13 with TRBJ2-7; 12 bases are a match to TRBD2. The receptor was isolated from a male donor in good health and CMV-seronegative. In DNA, the CDR3 is TGTGCCAGCAGCTTAGGTCGGCTAGCGGGAGGGGGGCAGTACTTC. It encodes CASSLGRLAGGGQYF.